This TCR beta chain was profiled in a study of T cell responses to AZD1222 COVID-19 vaccine. Study information: Pooling covered second doses at about 4 or about 12 weeks.

Note on this clone: Its matching antigen is unknown.

Study-wide findings and caveats: Spike-specific TCR breadth and depth rose after two AZD1222 doses. Among the donors, most were white British and more were female, and clonal diversity was possibly underestimated. The study sampled repertoires only after the peak T cell response.

Looked up from germline, CDR1 is LNHDA and CDR2 is SQIVND (reference sequence). Deletions cut 1 base from V and 7 bases from J, with 11 bases between. The CDR3 runs to 15 residues. Sequencing used immunoSEQ multiplex PCR; TCRdb keeps in-frame clones, though not all of them. The sample holds around 130,000 clones, over 90% seen once. Source: peripheral blood, taken on day 0 of AZD1222 vaccination. This clonotype originated in an adult in good health. The chain couples TRBV19 to TRBJ1-6; D unclear. The CDR3 sequence: CASSIGSLRNSPLHF. For the CDR3, the DNA is TGTGCCAGTAGTATAGGTTCACTTCGCAATTCACCCCTCCACTTT.